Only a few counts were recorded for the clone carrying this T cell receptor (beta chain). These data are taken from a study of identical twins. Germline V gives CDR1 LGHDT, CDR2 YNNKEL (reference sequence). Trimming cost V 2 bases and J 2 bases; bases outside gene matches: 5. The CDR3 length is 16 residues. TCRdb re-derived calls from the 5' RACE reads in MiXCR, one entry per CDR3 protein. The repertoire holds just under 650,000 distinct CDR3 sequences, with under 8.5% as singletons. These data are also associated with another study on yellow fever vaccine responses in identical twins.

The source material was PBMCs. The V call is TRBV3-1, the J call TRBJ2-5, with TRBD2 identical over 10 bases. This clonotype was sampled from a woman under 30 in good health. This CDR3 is CASSQTPLAGQETQYF. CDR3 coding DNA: TGTGCCAGCAGCCAAACTCCACTAGCGGGGCAAGAGACCCAGTACTTC.